Following are 3 T cell receptor beta chains from one sample sequenced in a study of regulatory T cells in long-lasting Graves disease. Library construction for TCR beta used iRepertoire HTBI primers and Arm-PCR of CDR3 regions. TCRdb passed the multiplex PCR reads through MiXCR, listing each CDR3 protein once. The sample includes around 430,000 distinct CDR3 sequences, about 20% of them seen just once. Time point here: persistent/refractory GD, antithyroid drugs over 5 years with positive TRAb. PBMC-extracted RNA yielded the TCR library. The sample in question was peripheral blood mononuclear cells (PBMCs), obtained when the disease was refractory, from a patient treated with antithyroid drugs. These receptors were obtained from a female donor with Graves disease.

This clonotype was found a few times. The chain links TRBV6-9 to TRBJ1-5, with 9 bases matching TRBD1. The J segment lost 3 bases and the V segment lost 4 bases, leaving 7 bases of the junction unmatched. Per the germline V gene, CDR1 is MNHGY and CDR2 is SVAAGI. The CDR3 runs to 16 residues. CDR3 nucleotides: TGTGCCAGCAGTTCCAACAGGGGGCCCAACAATCAGCCCCAGCATTTT. Amino acid sequence: CASSSNRGPNNQPQHF.

V and J are TRBV7-2 and TRBJ2-5; tentatively, D is TRBD1 (7 bases). V was trimmed by 3 bases and J by 4 bases, leaving 15 bases between them. CDR3 length: 15 residues. Germline lookup yields CDR1 SGHTA and CDR2 FQGNSA. In DNA form, the CDR3 reads TGTGCCAGCAGCTTTGGAGGGGGCCTTGGAGAGACCCAGTACTTC. It translates to CASSFGGGLGETQYF.

There are a few counts of this clonotype. The rearrangement uses TRBV12-3 or TRBV12-4 and TRBJ1-2; possibly TRBD1 for D (5 bases). The CDR3 length is 15 residues. The V gene lost 5 bases and the J gene lost 4 bases, with 17 bases spanning the gap. The CDR3 here is CASSKFWTGAYGYTF. The DNA of the CDR3 is TGTGCCAGCAGTAAATTTTGGACCGGGGCCTATGGCTACACCTTC.